One and the same sample provided the 3 T cell receptor beta chains below, sequenced in a study of blood T cell repertoires in COVID-19. Only in-frame clones appear in the TCRdb table, and some are missing; sequencing was by immunoSEQ multiplex PCR. The sample lists more than 85,000 clones, roughly nine tenths seen once, with about 1% in the top ten. The sample taken for sequencing was peripheral blood. The receptors were sampled from a man in his sixties with acute or convalescent COVID-19.

The chain combines TRBV9 with TRBJ2-5; 8 nucleotides align to TRBD2. From germline, CDR1 is SGDLS and CDR2 YYNGEE. CDR3 length equals 20 residues. J gave up 4 bases and V 0 bases, and 20 bases lay outside the gene matches. CDR3 sequence reads: CASSVGGRPTLTSGRETQYF. DNA for the CDR3: TGTGCCAGCAGCGTAGGGGGGCGACCGACCCTAACTAGCGGTCGAGAGACCCAGTACTTC.

V usage is TRBV6-2 or TRBV6-3 and J usage is TRBJ1-1; D is undetermined. The CDR3 consists of 14 residues. The V and J ends lost 0 bases and 8 bases respectively, with 13 bases between them. From germline, CDR1 is MNHEY and CDR2 SVGEGT. CDR3: CASSYSMERSEAFF. For the CDR3, the DNA is TGTGCCAGCAGTTACTCTATGGAACGGAGCGAAGCTTTCTTT.

The chain employs TRBV5-1 and TRBJ1-2; D is uncertain. V dropped 0 bases and J dropped 7 bases, with 13 bases sitting between them. Germline V gene data show CDR1 as SGHRS and CDR2 as YFSETQ. This CDR3 region has 14 residues. Written as DNA, the CDR3 is TGCGCCAGCAGCTTGGAAGCGGGTCGCACTGGCTACACCTTC. It is translated as CASSLEAGRTGYTF.